These 27 T cell receptor beta chains were sequenced from one sample in a study of Ad26.COV2.S vaccination and SARS-CoV-2 variants. The repertoire was sequenced with immunoSEQ multiplex PCR; TCRdb's copy has only in-frame clones and lacks some. This sample has hundreds of thousands of clones, with roughly 90% found just once. As for treatment: approximately 18 received Ad26.COV2.S at low or high dose, single or two shots; several received placebo; per-sample allocation not given. The investigators took samples on day 63 after the first vaccine or placebo injection. This material consisted of peripheral blood, taken in a trial of Ad26.COV2.S vaccine versus placebo. Every receptor here comes from a person between 18 and 59 years old who received the Ad26.COV2.S COVID-19 vaccine or a placebo.

This chain connects TRBV6-5 to TRBJ2-5, with 9 bases that match TRBD1. Germline V CDR1 and CDR2: MNHEY, SVGAGI. V lost 6 bases and J lost 1; bases outside the gene matches: 3. There are 14 residues in the CDR3. In DNA, the CDR3 is TGTGCCAGCAGACCGGGACAGGGCCAAGAGACCCAGTACTTC. This encodes CASRPGQGQETQYF.

V gene TRBV5-5 combines with J gene TRBJ1-5, with 10 positions matching TRBD1. CDR1 is SGHKS, CDR2 YYEKEE, per germline (reference sequence). This CDR3 has 13 amino acids. The ends lost 4 bases at V and 7 bases at J; junction bases unmatched: 2. The CDR3 is CASSRDRGQPQHF. In nucleotides, the CDR3 is TGTGCCAGCAGCCGGGACAGGGGCCAGCCCCAGCATTTT.

In this sample, this clone turned up a few times. CDR3 amino acids: CASSLKQGEQYF. The CDR3 DNA reads TGTGCCAGCAGCTTAAAACAGGGGGAGCAGTACTTC. The chain uses TRBV7-9 and TRBJ2-7, with 7 bases identical to TRBD1. V shed 2 bases, J shed 7 bases, and the junction held 2 bases outside the gene matches. The CDR3 is made up of 12 amino acids. Germline assignment: CDR1 SEHNR and CDR2 FQNEAQ (reference sequence). Full variable domain (rest looked up from reference TRBV7-9 and TRBJ2-7): DTGVSQNPRHKITKRGQNVTFRCDPISEHNRLYWYRQTLGQGPEFLTYFQNEAQLEKSRLLSDRFSAERPKGSFSTLEIQRTEQGDSAMYLCASSLKQGEQYFGPGTRLTVT.

The chain joins TRBV25-1 to TRBJ1-1, with TRBD1 matching 9 bases. V shed 6 bases, J shed 1 base, and the junction held 6 bases outside the gene matches. There are 15 residues in the CDR3. The germline V gene has CDR1 MGHDK and CDR2 SYGVNS. CDR3 protein: CASSGTGFANTEAFF. CDR3 sequence (DNA): TGTGCCAGCAGCGGGACAGGGTTCGCGAACACTGAAGCTTTCTTT.

The chain carries TRBV5-5 and TRBJ2-2; 13 bases line up with TRBD2. Germline V gene sequence: CDR1 SGHKS, CDR2 YYEKEE (reference sequence). V gave up 4 bases and J gave up 0 bases; unmatched junction bases: 0. This CDR3 is 16 amino acids long. CDR3 coding DNA: TGTGCCAGCAGCGGGACTAGCGGGACGAACACCGGGGAGCTGTTTTTT. It is translated as CASSGTSGTNTGELFF.

The chain links TRBV3-1 (or the pseudogene TRBV3-2) to TRBJ1-1; D gene ambiguous. Trimming cost V 5 bases and J 7 bases, with 17 bases left between them. The CDR3 sequence is 14 residues long. In germline, CDR1 is LGHDT, CDR2 YNNKEL (reference sequence). CDR3 amino acids: CASSASGSSVEAFF. CDR3 in DNA: TGTGCCAGCAGCGCCTCCGGGAGTAGTGTTGAAGCTTTCTTT.

The V call is TRBV7-9, the J call TRBJ2-2; D remains ambiguous. The V gene lost 1 base and the J gene lost 4 bases, with 7 bases spanning the gap. The germline CDR1 and CDR2 sequences are SEHNR and FQNEAQ (reference sequence). This CDR3 has 14 amino acids. CDR3 bases: TGTGCCAGCAGCTTAGACGCGCCCACCGGGGAGCTGTTTTTT. It is translated as CASSLDAPTGELFF.

The V and J genes are TRBV6-6 and TRBJ2-2, with TRBD1 matching over 8 bases. The CDR3 is made up of 15 amino acids. Germline V gene data show CDR1 as MNHNY and CDR2 as SVGAGI (reference sequence). V lost 3 bases and J lost 6; bases outside the gene matches: 6. The CDR3 coding sequence is TGTGCCAGCAGTTATTCGCAGGGGGCCCCCGGGGAGCTGTTTTTT. Its translation: CASSYSQGAPGELFF.

The CDR3 reads CASSPGGTPGDTEAFF. The CDR3 DNA follows: TGTGCCAGCAGCCCAGGGGGGACACCAGGCGACACTGAAGCTTTCTTT. The chain joins TRBV7-9 to TRBJ1-1; TRBD1 agrees at 7 bases. Trimming removed 5 bases from V and 3 bases from J; junction bases left unmatched: 12. Germline assignment: CDR1 SEHNR and CDR2 FQNEAQ (reference sequence). There are 16 residues in the CDR3. The whole variable domain, remainder taken from reference TRBV7-9 and TRBJ1-1, is DTGVSQNPRHKITKRGQNVTFRCDPISEHNRLYWYRQTLGQGPEFLTYFQNEAQLEKSRLLSDRFSAERPKGSFSTLEIQRTEQGDSAMYLCASSPGGTPGDTEAFFGQGTRLTVV.

The V gene is TRBV18, the J gene TRBJ1-3; the D gene is possibly TRBD1 (6 bases). Germline lookup yields CDR1 KGHSH and CDR2 LQKENI. Trimming took 7 bases from V and 3 from J, leaving 13 bases between them. The CDR3 sequence is 14 residues long. The CDR3 sequence is CASWLQGDGNTIYF. DNA for the CDR3: TGTGCCAGCTGGCTACAGGGAGATGGAAACACCATATATTTT.

The chain carries TRBV7-3 and TRBJ1-2; D possibly corresponds to TRBD1 (5 bases). Per germline, CDR1 SGHTA and CDR2 FQGTGA. CDR3 size: 13 residues. V lost 3 bases and J 8 bases, leaving 13 bases between the germline ends. The CDR3 here is CASSLRGREGYTF. The CDR3 nucleotides are TGTGCCAGCAGCTTGCGTGGCAGGGAAGGCTACACCTTC. Filled out from reference TRBV7-3 and TRBJ1-2, the complete variable domain reads GAGVSQTPSNKVTEKGKYVELRCDPISGHTALYWYRQSLGQGPEFLIYFQGTGAADDSGLPNDRFFAVRPEGSVSTLKIQRTERGDSAVYLCASSLRGREGYTFGSGTRLTVV.

The V call is TRBV15, the J call TRBJ1-2; 7 bases fit TRBD1. J gave up 0 bases and V 5 bases, and 6 bases lay outside the gene matches. This CDR3 region has 15 residues. Germline V CDR1 and CDR2: LNHNV, YYDKDF (reference sequence). The CDR3 nucleotides read TGTGCCACCAGCTCCCGACAGGGAGCTAACTATGGCTACACCTTC. As protein: CATSSRQGANYGYTF.

The chain employs TRBV4-2 and TRBJ2-6; D might be TRBD1 (6 bases). Trimming cost V 5 bases and J 1 base, with 21 bases left between them. CDR1 is LGHNA and CDR2 is YNFKEQ in the germline V gene. CDR3 length equals 19 residues. CDR3 nucleotide sequence: TGTGCCAGCAGCAAGGGCGCTACAGGGCAAGCGTCTGGGGCCAACGTCCTGACTTTC. This sequence encodes CASSKGATGQASGANVLTF.

The DNA of the CDR3 is TGTGCCAGCAGTTACTCTCCCTTCTCTGGGGCCAACGTCCTGACTTTC. As protein: CASSYSPFSGANVLTF. The chain employs TRBV6-5 and TRBJ2-6, with no clear D. This CDR3 is built from 16 residues. Trimming left V 0 bases short and J 0 bases short, with 6 bases between. Germline V gene lookup returns CDR1 MNHEY and CDR2 SVGAGI.

This chain links TRBV21-1 with TRBJ2-3; TRBD2 reflects the table's D call only, with no check against the DNA. TRBV21-1 is a pseudogene. This CDR3 region has 14 residues. The CDR3 DNA follows: TGTGCCAGCAGCGCCAACCTCAACTCAGATACGCAGTATTTT. Its translation: CASSANLNSDTQYF.

The chain joins TRBV18 to TRBJ2-3; D not certain. Germline V gene lookup returns CDR1 KGHSH and CDR2 LQKENI. This CDR3 is 13 amino acids long. The V gene lost 1 base and the J gene lost 0 bases, with 2 bases spanning the gap. The CDR3 DNA is TGTGCCAGCTCACCACTGAGCACAGATACGCAGTATTTT. The encoded protein is CASSPLSTDTQYF.

The chain combines TRBV7-9 with TRBJ2-7; no clear D. Deletions cut 6 bases from V and 6 bases from J, with 15 bases between. Germline CDR1 and CDR2: SEHNR and FQNEAQ (reference sequence). The CDR3 spans 13 residues. The CDR3 DNA is TGTGCCAGCAGTCAGAGCCGGGCCTTCGAGCAGTACTTC. It translates to CASSQSRAFEQYF.

The CDR3 loop reads CASSREGGEQFF. CDR3 sequence (DNA): TGTGCCAGCTCCCGAGAGGGGGGCGAGCAGTTCTTC. The rearrangement links TRBV18 to TRBJ2-1; tentatively, D is TRBD1 or TRBD2 (6 bases each). This CDR3 is 12 amino acids long. V was clipped by 6 bases and J by 10 bases, with 13 bases between them. Per the germline V gene, CDR1 is KGHSH and CDR2 is LQKENI.

V is TRBV7-9 and J is TRBJ2-2; weak D call: TRBD1 (5 bases). Trimming pared 4 bases from V and 0 bases from J, leaving 15 bases between. CDR1 and CDR2 from the germline V gene are SEHNR and FQNEAQ (reference sequence). The CDR3 covers 17 residues. Here the CDR3 DNA reads TGTGCCAGCAGCTCTCCCCCAGGGTTTCCGAACACCGGGGAGCTGTTTTTT. Protein product: CASSSPPGFPNTGELFF.

This chain connects TRBV15 to TRBJ2-1, with D possibly being TRBD1 (7 bases). Per the germline V gene, CDR1 is LNHNV and CDR2 is YYDKDF (reference sequence). Trimming removed 0 bases from V and 0 bases from J, with 18 bases in between. This CDR3 comprises 19 residues. The CDR3 sequence is CATSRDLSGGKSSYNEQFF. The DNA of the CDR3 is TGTGCCACCAGCAGAGATCTCTCAGGGGGGAAAAGCTCCTACAATGAGCAGTTCTTC.

The chain has TRBV19 and TRBJ2-6; D uncertain. Germline lookup yields CDR1 LNHDA and CDR2 SQIVND (reference sequence). This CDR3 has 17 amino acids. The germline V and J ends were trimmed by 2 bases and 0 bases, with 11 bases remaining between them. CDR3 protein: CASSIRGRTSGANVLTF. Written as DNA, the CDR3 is TGTGCCAGTAGTATACGCGGACGAACCTCTGGGGCCAACGTCCTGACTTTC.

This chain uses TRBV11-2 with TRBJ2-2, with 8 bases matching TRBD1. The CDR3 is made up of 16 amino acids. CDR1 and CDR2 (germline): SGHAT, FQNNGV. Trimming at V came to 0 bases and at J to 5 bases, leaving 5 bases not matched to a gene. The CDR3 loop is CASSLEGTGLTGELFF. CDR3 bases: TGTGCCAGCAGCTTAGAGGGGACAGGATTAACCGGGGAGCTGTTTTTT.

The V and J genes are TRBV2 and TRBJ2-3, with TRBD2 matching 9 bases. Germline lookup yields CDR1 SNHLY and CDR2 FYNNEI. The CDR3 loop spans 18 amino acids. J was trimmed by 1 base and V by 2 bases; bases with no gene match: 10. The CDR3 loop is CASSELGLAGPGTDTQYF. CDR3 in DNA: TGTGCCAGCAGTGAACTGGGGCTAGCGGGGCCAGGCACAGATACGCAGTATTTT.

V and J are TRBV13 and TRBJ2-7; 7 nucleotides agree with TRBD2. The germline CDR1 and CDR2 sequences are PRHDT and FYEKMQ (reference sequence). Germline trimming cut 0 bases from V and 3 bases from J; bases unmatched to any gene: 5. The CDR3 contains 15 residues. The CDR3 DNA reads TGTGCCAGCAGCTTAGGCCGACTAGCTGTCTACGAGCAGTACTTC. This sequence encodes CASSLGRLAVYEQYF.

The rearrangement joins TRBV5-1 to TRBJ2-7; TRBD2 aligns across 14 bases. Germline V gene sequence: CDR1 SGHRS, CDR2 YFSETQ. V lost 5 bases to trimming and J lost 0 bases; unmatched junction nucleotides: 4. This CDR3 has 16 amino acids. The CDR3 coding sequence is TGCGCCAGCAGAAGACTAGCGGGAGGGAGCTCCTACGAGCAGTACTTC. Its protein product is CASRRLAGGSSYEQYF.

V is TRBV6-4 and J is TRBJ2-7, with 7 bases fitting TRBD2. CDR1 and CDR2 (germline): MRHNA, SNTAGT. V lost 0 bases to trimming and J lost 4 bases; unmatched junction nucleotides: 3. The CDR3 is 14 amino acids. Here the CDR3 reads CASSDSKREYEQYF. For the CDR3, the DNA is TGTGCCAGCAGTGACTCAAAGCGGGAATACGAGCAGTACTTC.

The J gene is TRBJ1-2, the V gene TRBV27; TRBD1 matches 8 bases. This CDR3 is built from 16 residues. V lost 3 bases to trimming and J lost 4 bases; unmatched junction nucleotides: 10. From germline, CDR1 is MNHEY and CDR2 SMNVEV (reference sequence). CDR3 residues: CASSFGPTGGAYGYTF. In nucleotides, the CDR3 is TGTGCCAGCAGTTTTGGCCCTACAGGGGGGGCCTATGGCTACACCTTC.